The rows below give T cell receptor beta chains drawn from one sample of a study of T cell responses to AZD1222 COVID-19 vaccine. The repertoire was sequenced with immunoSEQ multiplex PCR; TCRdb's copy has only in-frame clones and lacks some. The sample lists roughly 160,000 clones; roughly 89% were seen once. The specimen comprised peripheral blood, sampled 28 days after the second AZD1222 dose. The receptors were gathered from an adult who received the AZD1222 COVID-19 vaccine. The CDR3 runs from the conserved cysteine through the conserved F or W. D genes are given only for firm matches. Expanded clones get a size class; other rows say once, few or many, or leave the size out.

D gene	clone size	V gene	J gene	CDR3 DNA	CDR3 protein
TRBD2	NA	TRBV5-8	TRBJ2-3	TGTGCCAGCAGCTTGGGCCCGGGGAGGGCAGATACGCAGTATTTT	CASSLGPGRADTQYF
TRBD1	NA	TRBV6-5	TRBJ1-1	TGTGCCAGCAGGGGGACAGGGTGGCCTGAAGCTTTCTTT	CASRGTGWPEAFF
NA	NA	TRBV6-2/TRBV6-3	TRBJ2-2	TGTGCCAGCAGTCGACATGAGGTCACCGGGGAGCTGTTTTTT	CASSRHEVTGELFF
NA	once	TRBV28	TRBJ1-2	TGTGCCAGCAGGAAAACCGGGACTCGAGGCTATGGCTACACCTTC	CASRKTGTRGYGYTF
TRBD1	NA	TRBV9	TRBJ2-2	TGTGCCAGCAGCTACGGACAGGGGTGGAGTAGGGACACCGGGGAGCTGTTTTTT	CASSYGQGWSRDTGELFF
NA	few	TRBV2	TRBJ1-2	TGTGCCAGCAGAGCCGGGACAAGGGTCGCGGGCTACACCTTC	CASRAGTRVAGYTF
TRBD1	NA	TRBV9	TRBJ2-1	TGTGCCAGCAGCTTGGGACAGGGAGTATACAATGAGCAGTTCTTC	CASSLGQGVYNEQFF
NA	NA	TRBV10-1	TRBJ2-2	TGCGCCAGCAGTGAGTTTGGCTTCACCGGGGAGCTGTTTTTT	CASSEFGFTGELFF
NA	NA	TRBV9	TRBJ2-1	TGTGCCAGCAGCGTAGCGCAGGGCCGCTACAATGAGCAGTTCTTC	CASSVAQGRYNEQFF
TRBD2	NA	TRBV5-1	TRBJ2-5	TGCGCCAGCAGCTTAAGCGGGGGGTCGTACCAAGAGACCCAGTACTTC	CASSLSGGSYQETQYF
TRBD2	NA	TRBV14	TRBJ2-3	TGTGCCAGCAGCCAAGACCATCCCCCGGAACTAGCGGGGGGGCCGGATACGCAGTATTTT	CASSQDHPPELAGGPDTQYF
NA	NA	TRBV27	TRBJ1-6	TGTGCCAGCAGTTTAACGGAGAGCTCCTATAATTCACCCCTCCACTTT	CASSLTESSYNSPLHF
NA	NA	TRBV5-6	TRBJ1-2	TGTGCCAGCAGCTTGGTGGCCGCTAACTATGGCTACACCTTC	CASSLVAANYGYTF
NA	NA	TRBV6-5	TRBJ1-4	TGTGCCACCGACAGGACAGCAACTAATGAAAAACTGTTTTTT	CATDRTATNEKLFF
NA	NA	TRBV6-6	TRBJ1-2	TGTGCCAGCAGTTATCCGGACAGCCTCTCTGGCTACACCTTC	CASSYPDSLSGYTF
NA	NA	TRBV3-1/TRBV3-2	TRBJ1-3	TGTGCCAGCAGCGAAGTAGGCTCTGGAAACACCATATATTTT	CASSEVGSGNTIYF
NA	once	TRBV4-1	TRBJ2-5	TGCGCCAGCAGCCAAATGGGGGGGCGGGGGACCCAGTACTTC	CASSQMGGRGTQYF
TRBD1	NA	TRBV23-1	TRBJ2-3	TGCGCCAGCAGTCTTCGAGCCGGGACAGGGGCCTCCTATAGCACAGATACGCAGTATTTT	CASSLRAGTGASYSTDTQYF
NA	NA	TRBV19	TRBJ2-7	TGTGCCAGTAGTATGGGGGAGAGGTACTACGAGCAGTACTTC	CASSMGERYYEQYF
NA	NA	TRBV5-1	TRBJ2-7	TGCGCCAGCAGCTTGGAATTGCTGGGGGTAGATGACGAGCAGTACTTC	CASSLELLGVDDEQYF
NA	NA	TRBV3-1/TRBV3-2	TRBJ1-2	TGTGCCAGCAGCCAAACCGGCTTCTATGGCTACACCTTC	CASSQTGFYGYTF
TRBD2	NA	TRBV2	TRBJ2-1	TGTGCCAGCAGTGTTTGGGCTAGCGGGGCCAGCTCCTACAATGAGCAGTTCTTC	CASSVWASGASSYNEQFF
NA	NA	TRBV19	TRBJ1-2	TGTGCCTCACAGGCCCTCTATGGCTACACCTTC	CASQALYGYTF
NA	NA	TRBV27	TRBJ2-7	TGTGCCAGCAGCGGCCTGGACGGCACCTACGAGCAGTACTTC	CASSGLDGTYEQYF
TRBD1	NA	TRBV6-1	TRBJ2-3	TGTGCCAGCAGTGAAGCGAGAAGACAGGGCGTAGATACGCAGTATTTT	CASSEARRQGVDTQYF
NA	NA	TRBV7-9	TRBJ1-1	TGTGCCAGCAGCCGCCCCGGCTTCGAAGCTTTCTTT	CASSRPGFEAFF
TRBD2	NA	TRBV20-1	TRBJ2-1	TGCAGTGCTAGTCCCTGGACTAGCGAAAATGAGCAGTTCTTC	CSASPWTSENEQFF
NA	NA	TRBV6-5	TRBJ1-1	TGTGCCAGCAGTTACCCGACGACGAGAGGGAACACTGAAGCTTTCTTT	CASSYPTTRGNTEAFF